This TCR beta chain was sequenced for a study of control samples from healthy donors and cancer patients. The CDR3 length is 15 residues. The V end was cut by 5 bases, the J end by 0 bases, with 12 bases between. Germline loops: CDR1 SNHLY, CDR2 FYNNEI. Sequencing was performed with immunoSEQ multiplex PCR; in TCRdb, only in-frame clones are kept and a portion is missing. The sample records 130,000 or so clones, about 88% being singletons. The TCR comes from a middle-aged man in good health. Sequenced sample: blood. This chain connects TRBV2 to TRBJ2-3, with D possibly being TRBD2 (6 bases). DNA of the CDR3: TGTGCCAGCAGTTTTAGCGGTTCTAGCACAGATACGCAGTATTTT. Translating gives CASSFSGSSTDTQYF.